This TCR beta chain emerged from a study of shared clonotypes between healthy human individuals. At a deep level, the assay was run. Unsorted PBMC DNA went through sequencing on ten immunoSEQ deep assay plates. The method was immunoSEQ multiplex PCR; TCRdb's version includes in-frame clones alone and lacks a portion of them. The data hold roughly 510,000 clones, with 75% to 80% observed a single time. The CDR3 extends over 17 amino acids. Germline V CDR1 and CDR2: SGHTA, FQGNSA. V trimming: 1 base; J trimming: 4 bases; junction bases outside the gene matches: 2. Comment on this clone: Its target is not known.

Study-wide results and caveats: Investigators expected sequencing depth to affect clonotype sharing among donors.

This sequence was found in a woman aged 40 to 50 in good health. Some clones in this sample may be carry-over from other donors' samples. Sample: PBMCs. V is TRBV7-2 and J is TRBJ2-2, with TRBD2 identical over 14 bases. DNA for the CDR3: TGTGCCAGCAGCTTAGTGACTAGCGGGAGGGGCACCGGGGAGCTGTTTTTT. It is translated as CASSLVTSGRGTGELFF.